The 24 T cell receptor beta chains reported below all come from one sample, sequenced in a study of T cell clones after liver transplantation. Repertoires were generated with immunoSEQ multiplex PCR, while TCRdb's copy carries only in-frame clones and drops some. Here the sample spans 49,000 or so clones, roughly 74% being singletons. Specimen: CD4+ T cells from blood, collected approximately 52 months after liver transplant. The receptors were gathered from a human patient who received a liver transplant. Some T cells may be supplied by the graft donor.

The chain employs TRBV27 and TRBJ1-1; TRBD1 aligns across 9 bases. V lost 2 bases to trimming and J lost 1 base; unmatched junction nucleotides: 2. Germline V gene data show CDR1 as MNHEY and CDR2 as SMNVEV (reference sequence). The CDR3 sequence is 15 residues long. CDR3 sequence: CASSLRGQGNTEAFF. CDR3 DNA: TGTGCCAGCAGTTTAAGGGGACAGGGGAACACTGAAGCTTTCTTT.

The rearrangement links TRBV7-9 to TRBJ1-1, with D uncertain. The germline V gene has CDR1 SEHNR and CDR2 FQNEAQ (reference sequence). V shed 5 bases and J shed 6 bases, with 16 bases lying between them. This CDR3 spans 14 amino acids. CDR3 DNA sequence: TGTGCCAGCAGCCCTACTGAATCTAGGGCTGAAGCTTTCTTT. This codes for CASSPTESRAEAFF.

The V and J genes are TRBV5-4 and TRBJ2-2; tentatively, D is TRBD2 (6 bases). There are 14 residues in the CDR3. Germline assignment: CDR1 SGHNT and CDR2 YYREEE (reference sequence). Trimming pared 7 bases from V and 6 bases from J, leaving 16 bases between. CDR3 nucleotide sequence: TGTGCCAGCCGTACGGAGGGGCCGGCCGGGGAGCTGTTTTTT. Encoded protein: CASRTEGPAGELFF.

Only a few counts were recorded for this clone. The J gene is TRBJ1-2, the V gene TRBV30; the match to TRBD1 covers 9 bases. Germline CDR1 and CDR2: GTSNPN and SVGIG (reference sequence). This CDR3 is 14 amino acids long. J lost 0 bases, V lost 5 bases, and 4 bases had no gene match. The CDR3 coding sequence is TGTGCCTGGGTCCGACAGGGGGCTAACTATGGCTACACCTTC. Protein product: CAWVRQGANYGYTF.

The V and J genes are TRBV7-2 and TRBJ1-5; 9 nucleotides agree with TRBD1. V dropped 5 bases and J dropped 6; count of bases not matched to a gene: 8. Germline CDR1 and CDR2: SGHTA and FQGNSA. The CDR3 contains 15 residues. CDR3 sequence: CASSPQTGGTQPQHF. The CDR3 region has the DNA TGTGCCAGCAGCCCCCAGACAGGGGGAACTCAGCCCCAGCATTTT.

The rearrangement joins TRBV2 to TRBJ2-1; 9 bases map to TRBD1. CDR1 SNHLY and CDR2 FYNNEI come from the germline V gene. Trimming at V came to 6 bases and at J to 4 bases, leaving 10 bases not matched to a gene. This CDR3 has 16 amino acids. The CDR3 DNA reads TGTGCCAGCAGGGACCTGGACAGGGGCGGATACAATGAGCAGTTCTTC. Translation gives CASRDLDRGGYNEQFF.

The chain is built from TRBV14 and TRBJ1-2, with D uncertain. Germline V lookup: CDR1 SGHDN, CDR2 FVKESK. The CDR3 consists of 13 residues. The ends were cut back, 4 bases at V and 6 bases at J, with 12 bases in the middle. CDR3 sequence reads: CASSRGRAHGYTF. The CDR3 DNA follows: TGTGCCAGCAGCCGCGGGCGGGCCCATGGCTACACCTTC.

CDR3 in DNA: TGTGCCAGCAGTTTTTCGGTAGGGAATTCACCCCTCCACTTT. This encodes CASSFSVGNSPLHF. The rearrangement uses TRBV27 and TRBJ1-6; D unclear. The CDR3 length is 14 residues. CDR1 is MNHEY, CDR2 SMNVEV, per germline (reference sequence). V was clipped by 3 bases and J by 7 bases, with 10 bases between them.

The sample holds one count of this clone. The gene calls are TRBV6-5 and TRBJ2-7; D possibly corresponds to TRBD2 (6 bases). CDR3 length equals 15 residues. V lost 8 bases and J 0 bases, leaving 17 bases between the germline ends. Germline V gives CDR1 MNHEY, CDR2 SVGAGI. CDR3 amino acids: CASRPGGGSSYEQYF. Written as DNA, the CDR3 is TGTGCCAGCCGCCCTGGCGGAGGGAGCTCCTACGAGCAGTACTTC.

This clone appeared a single time. The V gene is TRBV10-2, the J gene TRBJ1-5, with D maybe TRBD1 (5 bases). This CDR3 region has 14 residues. Germline values: CDR1 WSHSY, CDR2 SAAADI. V was shortened by 2 bases and J by 4 bases, with 9 bases between the two germline ends. The CDR3 region is CASSETGANQPQHF. CDR3 nucleotide sequence: TGCGCCAGCAGTGAGACAGGTGCAAATCAGCCCCAGCATTTT.

This clone is a singleton in its sample. V and J are TRBV7-2 and TRBJ2-7; 8 nucleotides align to TRBD2. The CDR3 runs 17 residues. Per germline, CDR1 SGHTA and CDR2 FQGNSA. The J segment lost 3 bases and the V segment lost 0 bases, leaving 10 bases of the junction unmatched. The CDR3 spells CASSLATGAAGGYEQYF. CDR3 bases: TGTGCCAGCAGCTTAGCGACGGGCGCGGCGGGGGGCTACGAGCAGTACTTC.

The chain joins TRBV2 to TRBJ1-5; no reliable D call. The CDR3 is 13 amino acids. In germline, CDR1 is SNHLY, CDR2 FYNNEI. Trimming pared 4 bases from V and 4 bases from J, leaving 8 bases between. CDR3 in DNA: TGTGCCAGCAGTGTAACGGATAATCAGCCCCAGCATTTT. Its protein product is CASSVTDNQPQHF.

The rearrangement uses TRBV10-3 and TRBJ1-5, with 9 bases that match TRBD1. CDR1 ENHRY and CDR2 SYGVKD come from the germline V gene. J was trimmed by 3 bases and V by 4 bases; bases with no gene match: 7. The CDR3 consists of 16 residues. This CDR3 reads CAISATGGIVNQPQHF. The CDR3 DNA is TGTGCCATCAGTGCTACAGGGGGCATAGTCAATCAGCCCCAGCATTTT.

This clone has more than one count but fewer than ten. This chain connects TRBV11-2 to TRBJ1-2; no firm D call. V gave up 0 bases and J gave up 0 bases, with 5 bases separating them. There are 14 residues in the CDR3. CDR1 is SGHAT and CDR2 is FQNNGV in the germline V gene. The CDR3 coding sequence is TGTGCCAGCAGCTTAGACGCAGCTAACTATGGCTACACCTTC. Protein: CASSLDAANYGYTF.

The J gene is TRBJ1-5, the V gene TRBV19; tentatively, D is TRBD1 (5 bases). V lost 6 bases and J 6 bases, leaving 12 bases between the germline ends. Germline V gene lookup returns CDR1 LNHDA and CDR2 SQIVND (reference sequence). CDR3 length: 13 residues. The CDR3 loop reads CASSEGRSQPQHF. The DNA for the CDR3 is TGTGCCAGTAGCGAGGGACGGTCTCAGCCCCAGCATTTT.

This clone appeared a few times. The J gene is TRBJ2-1, the V gene TRBV2; 7 bases map to TRBD2. The junction had 3 bases not matched to a gene; V was cut back by 7 bases and J by 9 bases. This CDR3 is built from 11 residues. Germline lookup yields CDR1 SNHLY and CDR2 FYNNEI. This CDR3 is CASTTGGEQFF. CDR3 DNA sequence: TGTGCCAGCACTACGGGGGGTGAGCAGTTCTTC.

This clone turned up a few times. This rearrangement joins TRBV27 to TRBJ2-3; D remains unclear. CDR1 and CDR2 from the germline V gene are MNHEY and SMNVEV (reference sequence). Trimming stripped 4 bases from V and 1 base from J, with 9 bases between. The CDR3 consists of 14 residues. The CDR3 loop reads CASSSPLGTDTQYF. CDR3 in DNA: TGTGCCAGCAGTTCTCCCCTCGGCACAGATACGCAGTATTTT.

The chain links TRBV28 to TRBJ1-3; 10 bases align to TRBD1. In germline, CDR1 is MDHEN, CDR2 SYDVKM. CDR3 size: 16 residues. The V and J ends lost 4 bases and 3 bases, in that order; junction bases with no gene match: 6. This chain's CDR3 is CASSYPGTGDGNTIYF. The CDR3 DNA sequence: TGTGCCAGCAGTTACCCCGGGACAGGGGATGGAAACACCATATATTTT. The full variable domain, completed using reference TRBV28 and TRBJ1-3, is DVKVTQSSRYLVKRTGEKVFLECVQDMDHENMFWYRQDPGLGLRLIYFSYDVKMKEKGDIPEGYSVSREKKERFSLILESASTNQTSMYLCASSYPGTGDGNTIYFGEGSWLTVV.

J is TRBJ1-5 and V is TRBV4-1; a weak D match, TRBD1 (5 bases). Trimming pared 1 base from V and 0 bases from J, leaving 13 bases between. The CDR3 is 17 amino acids. From germline, CDR1 is MGHRA and CDR2 YSYEKL. CDR3 DNA: TGCGCCAGCAGCCAAGCGGGGGGAGGTTATAGCAATCAGCCCCAGCATTTT. Amino acid sequence: CASSQAGGGYSNQPQHF.

CDR3 residues: CAISVGTGGRTGELFF. The CDR3 DNA is TGTGCCATCAGTGTGGGGACAGGGGGTAGAACCGGGGAGCTGTTTTTT. J is TRBJ2-2 and V is TRBV10-3; 11 nucleotides line up with TRBD1. Germline V gives CDR1 ENHRY, CDR2 SYGVKD. V dropped 4 bases and J dropped 5; count of bases not matched to a gene: 6. The CDR3 has 16 amino acids.

This clone was recorded only once. This rearrangement joins TRBV6-6 to TRBJ1-5; D gene unclear. Germline V gene sequence: CDR1 MNHNY, CDR2 SVGAGI (reference sequence). V was clipped by 6 bases and J by 0 bases, with 9 bases between them. The CDR3 contains 14 residues. The CDR3 DNA sequence: TGTGCCAGCAGGAGCCATGATAGCAATCAGCCCCAGCATTTT. Residues: CASRSHDSNQPQHF.

The chain links TRBV7-2 to TRBJ1-4; 7 nucleotides match TRBD1. The CDR3 has 15 residues. Per germline, CDR1 SGHTA and CDR2 FQGNSA. Germline trimming cut 6 bases from V and 3 bases from J; bases unmatched to any gene: 7. The CDR3 coding sequence is TGTGCCAGCAGGGACGTCGGGACAGCTAATGAAAAACTGTTTTTT. This encodes CASRDVGTANEKLFF.

The chain links TRBV6-5 to TRBJ1-1; no clear D gene. The CDR3 sequence is 13 residues long. Trimming took off 6 bases at V and 0 bases at J, with 8 bases between the two ends. CDR1 is MNHEY and CDR2 is SVGAGI in the germline V gene. The CDR3 reads CASSHTMNTEAFF. The DNA for the CDR3 is TGTGCCAGCAGCCACACGATGAACACTGAAGCTTTCTTT.

In its sample, this clone was seen once. V usage is TRBV6-1 and J usage is TRBJ2-3, with D uncertain. V lost 6 bases to trimming and J lost 5 bases, with 6 bases between them. The length of the CDR3 is 11 residues. Germline V gene sequence: CDR1 MNHNS, CDR2 SASEGT. The CDR3 sequence is CASRAGDTQYF. In nucleotides, the CDR3 is TGTGCCAGCAGGGCCGGAGATACGCAGTATTTT.